The source of this T cell receptor beta chain is a study of blood T cell repertoires in COVID-19 (dated by TCRdb to the early 2020s). Regarding the complete study: Collaborator samples came from the United States, Italy and Spain and covered acute and convalescent phases of COVID-19. The prospective study material was composed of cDNA or gDNA derived from T cells, B-cell-depleted T cells, or PBMCs. Deeply sampled blood TCRbeta repertoires from subjects exposed to, actively infected with, or recovered from COVID-19 were included in the dataset. The repertoires were made available in a free public database intended to serve as a resource for research on the immune response to SARS-CoV-2. Samples came from the ongoing ImmuneRACE study (first 160 participants) plus 1,254 subjects from 6 global collaborators. Sample metadata almost always included a de-identified subject ID, COVID-19 status, age in years and sex. HLA class I and class II types, where available, came from metadata supplied by the sample provider rather than from assay-based typing. What the study reported, not specific to this receptor: How much clinical and demographic metadata was included differed by source and by participant, and the metadata was provided uncurated.

The germline V gene yields SGHVS for CDR1 and FNYEAQ for CDR2. The junction shows trimming of 1 base on V and 6 bases on J, and the gene matches do not reach 9 bases of it. The CDR3 covers 17 residues, taking in both the cysteine and the phenylalanine. Of all the DNA, just the CDR3 is kept, 51 bases in frame from base 1. TCRbeta CDR3 regions were amplified from genomic DNA using the immunoSEQ Assay, a bias-controlled multiplex PCR. Per the original workflow: The number of nucleated cells in each sample was estimated by amplification of reference gene primers within the assay. To quantify the absolute abundance of each unique TCRbeta CDR3 rearrangement, sequence reads were collapsed and filtered. For each sample, productive Simpson clonality was calculated as the square root of Simpson's diversity index across productive rearrangements. TCRdb limited this immuneACCESS table to in-frame rearrangements with V and J called. A share of clones is missing; checked studies link under half to unresolved V genes, and the rest is unexplained. D and trimming were read from the DNA, whereas the V and J calls and clone size are those reported in that table. The sample contains about 210,000 clones, approximately 82% of them found a single time. Approximately 12% of the sample belongs to the ten largest clones.

In regard to this clone: No antigen is known for it. No much larger clone exists at a distance of one base, and base qualities are not known.

Whole blood was collected in K2EDTA tubes by collaborating institutions according to the institutions' own protocols. For TCRbeta analysis, collaborators shipped samples as frozen whole blood, isolated PBMCs, or DNA extracted from either of those sample types. The sequence is built from TRBV7-6 and TRBJ2-2, with 9 bases matching TRBD1. The sample taken for sequencing was peripheral blood. This sequence originates from a woman aged 35 to 49 with acute or convalescent COVID-19. The CDR3 corresponds to CASSLDRDRVMAGELFF. The sequenced DNA: TGTGCCAGCAGCTTAGACCGGGACAGGGTAATGGCCGGGGAGCTGTTTTTT.